The 15 T cell receptor beta chains reported below all come from one sample, sequenced in a study of PD-1 blockade in mismatch repair-deficient tumors (dated by TCRdb to 2015 to 2018). Receptor amplification or capture employed the immunoSEQ multiplex PCR assay. TCRdb holds this immuneACCESS table with in-frame rearrangements only. Some clones are missing; in checked studies, unresolved V genes explain under half, and the rest has no known cause. This sample is represented by tens of thousands of clones; more than 75% of them were singletons. The top ten constitute more than 2.5% of the sample. This specimen was peripheral blood, taken 4 weeks after starting pembrolizumab. The receptors here all came from an adult with mismatch repair-deficient cancer.

The V gene is TRBV25-1, the J gene TRBJ2-2; unclear D gene. The CDR3 has 16 amino acids. Germline V gene lookup returns CDR1 MGHDK and CDR2 SYGVNS. V lost 5 bases and J lost 3, with 16 bases in between. CDR3 coding DNA: TGTGCCAGCAGTTCCTCAAGAGCTCGGTACACCGGGGAGCTGTTTTTT. This codes for CASSSSRARYTGELFF.

The rearrangement links TRBV2 to TRBJ2-3; D may match TRBD1 or TRBD2 (6 bases each). Trimming removed 0 bases at V and 14 bases at J, with 12 bases between. The germline CDR1 and CDR2 sequences are SNHLY and FYNNEI. The CDR3 sequence is 12 residues long. This CDR3 reads CASSEAGASVYF. In DNA form, the CDR3 reads TGTGCCAGCAGTGAAGCGGGGGCTAGCGTGTATTTT.

The genes are TRBV7-9 and TRBJ2-7; D is uncertain. This CDR3 is built from 11 residues. Germline assignment: CDR1 SEHNR and CDR2 FQNEAQ (reference sequence). The V end was cut by 6 bases, the J end by 2 bases, with 5 bases between. The CDR3 DNA reads TGTGCCAGCAGTTCGGCCTACGAGCAGTACTTC. This sequence encodes CASSSAYEQYF.

By its share, this clone is medium-sized (0.01 to 0.1%). The J gene is TRBJ2-7, the V gene TRBV5-1; D is perhaps TRBD2 (5 bases). The germline gives CDR1 SGHRS, CDR2 YFSETQ. This CDR3 is 12 amino acids long. Trimming took off 4 bases at V and 6 bases at J, with 11 bases between the two ends. The CDR3 spells CASSPERGEQYF. The DNA of the CDR3 is TGCGCCAGCAGCCCGGAACGGGGCGAGCAGTACTTC.

The chain has TRBV11-3 and TRBJ2-1; either TRBD1 or TRBD2 may fit D (5 bases each). This CDR3 comprises 13 residues. Trimming stripped 5 bases from V and 5 bases from J, with 10 bases between. Germline V CDR1 and CDR2: SGHNT, YENEEA. The CDR3 nucleotides are TGTGCCAGCAGCCGGGGACCAAACAATGAGCAGTTCTTC. Translation gives CASSRGPNNEQFF.

The chain has TRBV12-5 and TRBJ2-2; D not resolved. V was cut by 2 bases and J by 0 bases, with 4 bases left in between. CDR3 length: 14 residues. CDR1 and CDR2 (germline): LGHNT, FRNRAP. As DNA, the CDR3 is TGTGCTAGTGGTTTGTCTTCGAACACCGGGGAGCTGTTTTTT. Its translation: CASGLSSNTGELFF.

The chain recombines TRBV4-2 with TRBJ1-2, with unresolved D. CDR1 is LGHNA, CDR2 YNFKEQ, per germline. The CDR3 spans 15 residues. Trimming removed 1 base at V and 4 bases at J, with 13 bases between. Here the CDR3 reads CASSQGGSLLYGYTF. CDR3 sequence (DNA): TGTGCCAGCAGCCAAGGCGGATCCTTGCTCTATGGCTACACCTTC.

The chain employs TRBV6-4 and TRBJ2-2; D may be TRBD1 (5 bases). The V gene's germline CDR1 is MRHNA and CDR2 SNTAGT. This CDR3 has 14 residues. With 4 bases removed from V and 2 bases from J, the gap between germline ends came to 8 bases. The CDR3 DNA reads TGTGCCAGCAGTGCAAGGGGTAACACCGGGGAGCTGTTTTTT. Amino acids: CASSARGNTGELFF.

This clone came up a few times. This chain connects TRBV11-2 to TRBJ2-7; 9 nucleotides match TRBD1. V lost 3 bases and J lost 5; bases outside the gene matches: 11. Germline V gene data show CDR1 as SGHAT and CDR2 as FQNNGV. The CDR3 extends over 16 amino acids. The CDR3 DNA follows: TGTGCCAGCAGCTTGAACTTTGGACAGGGGTACCACGAGCAGTACTTC. Its translation: CASSLNFGQGYHEQYF.

The rearrangement uses TRBV10-3 and TRBJ2-7; the match to TRBD2 covers 13 bases. Trimming cost V 2 bases and J 5 bases; bases outside gene matches: 0. Germline V CDR1 and CDR2: ENHRY, SYGVKD. This CDR3 comprises 14 residues. Here the CDR3 reads CAISETSGRDEQYF. The CDR3 bases are TGTGCCATCAGTGAGACTAGCGGGAGGGACGAGCAGTACTTC.

The chain employs TRBV30 and TRBJ2-1, with D perhaps matching TRBD2 (6 bases). The CDR3 is made up of 14 amino acids. Germline lookup yields CDR1 GTSNPN and CDR2 SVGIG (reference sequence). Between the trimmed V and J ends, which lost 1 base and 8 bases, there was a span of 15 bases. The CDR3 here is CAWSEVAEGYEQFF. CDR3 nucleotides: TGTGCCTGGAGTGAAGTAGCGGAGGGGTATGAGCAGTTCTTC.

This clone was recorded a few times. The chain links TRBV6-4 to TRBJ2-1; D might be TRBD2 (5 bases). The germline V gene has CDR1 MRHNA and CDR2 SNTAGT. V was clipped by 5 bases and J by 2 bases, with 7 bases between them. CDR3 size: 13 residues. CDR3 DNA: TGTGCCAGCAGTCCCGGGGCCTACAATGAGCAGTTCTTC. This translates into CASSPGAYNEQFF.

The chain carries TRBV7-6 and TRBJ1-1, with 7 bases lining up with TRBD1. V was pared by 5 bases and J by 0 bases, with 3 bases of the junction left unmatched. Germline assignment: CDR1 SGHVS and CDR2 FNYEAQ. The CDR3 has 14 amino acids. The DNA for the CDR3 is TGTGCCAGCAGCGCGACAGGGATGAACACTGAAGCTTTCTTT. It yields the protein CASSATGMNTEAFF.

This clone came up once. This chain uses TRBV5-8 with TRBJ2-7, with TRBD2 matching 9 bases. V was clipped by 6 bases and J by 7 bases; unmatched bases: 26. Per germline, CDR1 SGHTS and CDR2 YDEGEE. This CDR3 is built from 19 residues. The CDR3 loop reads CASTPLAGVLGVRASEQYF. Written as DNA, the CDR3 is TGTGCCAGCACCCCTTTAGCGGGAGTGCTCGGTGTCAGGGCTAGTGAGCAGTACTTC.

The gene calls are TRBV12-5 and TRBJ2-5; D may match TRBD1 or TRBD2 (5 bases each). CDR3 length: 16 amino acids. Per the germline V gene, CDR1 is LGHNT and CDR2 is FRNRAP. The germline V and J ends were trimmed by 1 base and 4 bases, with 16 bases remaining between them. The DNA for the CDR3 is TGTGCTAGTGGTTTGGGGGGGTGGGTGGAACCAGAGACCCAGTACTTC. Translated: CASGLGGWVEPETQYF.